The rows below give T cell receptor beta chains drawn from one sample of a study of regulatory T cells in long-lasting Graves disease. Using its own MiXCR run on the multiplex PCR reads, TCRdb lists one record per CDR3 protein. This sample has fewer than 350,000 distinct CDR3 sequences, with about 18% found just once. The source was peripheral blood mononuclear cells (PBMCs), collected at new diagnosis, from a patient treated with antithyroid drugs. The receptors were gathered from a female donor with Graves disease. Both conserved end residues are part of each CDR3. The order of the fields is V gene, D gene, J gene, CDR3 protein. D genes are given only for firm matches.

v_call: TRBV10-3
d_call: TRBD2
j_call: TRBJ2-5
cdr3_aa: CAIRGDNQETQYF

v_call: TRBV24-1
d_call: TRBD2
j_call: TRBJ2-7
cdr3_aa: CATSDSGLAGGTTYEQYF

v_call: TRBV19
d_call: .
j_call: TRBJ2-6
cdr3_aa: CASRGPGANVLTF

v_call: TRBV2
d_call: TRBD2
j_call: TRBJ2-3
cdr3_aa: CASARWEGRDTQYF

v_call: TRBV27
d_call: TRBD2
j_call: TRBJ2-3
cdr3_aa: CASRLAGGSADTQYF

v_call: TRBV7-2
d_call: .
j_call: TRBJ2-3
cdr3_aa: CASSQDEAHPSSTDTQYF

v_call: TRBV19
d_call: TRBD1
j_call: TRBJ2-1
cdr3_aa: CASSVDRGRGEQFF

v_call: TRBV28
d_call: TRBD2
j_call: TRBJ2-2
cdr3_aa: CASSPLAGGSGELFF

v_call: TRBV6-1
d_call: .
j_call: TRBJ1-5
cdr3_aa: CATSRGGENQPQHF

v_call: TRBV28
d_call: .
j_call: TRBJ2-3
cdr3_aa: CASSFLLDRTDTQYF

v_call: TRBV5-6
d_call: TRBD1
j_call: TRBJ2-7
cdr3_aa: CASSLTGAPPYEQYF

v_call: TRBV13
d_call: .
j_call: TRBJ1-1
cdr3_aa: CASRVAGGTEAFF

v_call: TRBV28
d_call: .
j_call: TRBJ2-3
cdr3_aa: CASSHDYAGTDTQYF

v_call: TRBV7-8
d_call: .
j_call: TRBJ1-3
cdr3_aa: CASSFWTLSSGNTIYF

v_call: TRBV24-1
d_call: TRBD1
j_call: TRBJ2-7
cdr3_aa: CATSGRDRVYEQYF

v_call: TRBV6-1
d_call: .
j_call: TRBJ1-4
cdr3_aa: CASRSTAPNEKLFF

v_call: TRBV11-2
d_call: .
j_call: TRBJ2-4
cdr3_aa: CASSPSQGAKNIQYF